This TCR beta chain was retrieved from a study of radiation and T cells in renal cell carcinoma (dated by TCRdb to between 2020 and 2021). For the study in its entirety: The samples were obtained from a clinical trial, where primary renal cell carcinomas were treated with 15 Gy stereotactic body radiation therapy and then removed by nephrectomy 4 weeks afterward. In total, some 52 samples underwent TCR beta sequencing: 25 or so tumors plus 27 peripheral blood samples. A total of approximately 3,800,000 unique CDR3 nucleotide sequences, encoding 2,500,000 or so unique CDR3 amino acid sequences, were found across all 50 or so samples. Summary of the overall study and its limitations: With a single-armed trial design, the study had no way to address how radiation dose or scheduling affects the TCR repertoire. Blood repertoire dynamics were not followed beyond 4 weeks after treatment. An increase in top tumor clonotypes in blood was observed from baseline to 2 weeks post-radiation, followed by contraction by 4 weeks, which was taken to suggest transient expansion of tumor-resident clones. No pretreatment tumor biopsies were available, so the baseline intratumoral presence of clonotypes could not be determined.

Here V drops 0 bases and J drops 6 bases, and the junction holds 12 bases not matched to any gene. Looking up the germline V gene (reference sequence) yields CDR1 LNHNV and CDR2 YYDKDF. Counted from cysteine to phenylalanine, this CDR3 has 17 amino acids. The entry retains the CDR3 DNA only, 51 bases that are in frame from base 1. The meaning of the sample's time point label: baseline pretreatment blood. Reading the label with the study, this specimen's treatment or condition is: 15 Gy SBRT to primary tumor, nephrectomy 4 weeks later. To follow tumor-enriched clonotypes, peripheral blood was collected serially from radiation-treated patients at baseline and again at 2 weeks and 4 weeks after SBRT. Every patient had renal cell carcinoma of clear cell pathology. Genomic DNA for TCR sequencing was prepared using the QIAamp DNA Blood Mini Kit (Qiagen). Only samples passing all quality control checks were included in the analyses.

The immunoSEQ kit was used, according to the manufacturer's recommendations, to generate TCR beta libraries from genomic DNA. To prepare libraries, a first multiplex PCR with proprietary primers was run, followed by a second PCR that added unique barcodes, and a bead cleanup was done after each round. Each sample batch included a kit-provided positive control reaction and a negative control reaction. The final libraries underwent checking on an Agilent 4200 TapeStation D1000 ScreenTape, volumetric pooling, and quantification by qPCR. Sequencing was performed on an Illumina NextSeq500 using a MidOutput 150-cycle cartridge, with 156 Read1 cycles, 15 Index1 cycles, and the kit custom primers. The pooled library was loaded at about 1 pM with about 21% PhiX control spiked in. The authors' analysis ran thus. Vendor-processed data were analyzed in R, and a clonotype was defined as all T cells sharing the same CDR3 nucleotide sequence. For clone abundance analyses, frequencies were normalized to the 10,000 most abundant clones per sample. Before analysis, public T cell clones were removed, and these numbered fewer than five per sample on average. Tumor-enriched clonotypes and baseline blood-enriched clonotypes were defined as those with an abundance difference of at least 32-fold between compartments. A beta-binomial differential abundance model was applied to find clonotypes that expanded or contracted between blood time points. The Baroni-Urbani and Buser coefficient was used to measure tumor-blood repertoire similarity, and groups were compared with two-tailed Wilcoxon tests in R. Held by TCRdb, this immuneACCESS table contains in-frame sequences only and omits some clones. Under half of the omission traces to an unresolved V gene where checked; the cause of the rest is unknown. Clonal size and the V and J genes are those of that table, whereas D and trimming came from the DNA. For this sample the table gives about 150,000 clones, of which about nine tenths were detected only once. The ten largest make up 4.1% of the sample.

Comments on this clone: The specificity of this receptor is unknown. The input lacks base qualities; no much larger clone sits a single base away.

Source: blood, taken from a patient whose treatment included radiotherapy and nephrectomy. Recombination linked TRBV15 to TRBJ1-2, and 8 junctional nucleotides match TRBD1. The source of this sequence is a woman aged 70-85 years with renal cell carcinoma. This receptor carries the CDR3 CATSRDRQGARRDGYTF. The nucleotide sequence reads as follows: TGTGCCACCAGCAGAGATCGGCAGGGGGCGAGACGCGATGGCTACACCTTC. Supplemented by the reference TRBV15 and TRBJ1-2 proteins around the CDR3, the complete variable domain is DAMVIQNPRYQVTQFGKPVTLSCSQTLNHNVMYWYQQKSSQAPKLLFHYYDKDFNNEADTPDNFQSRRPNTSFCFLDIRSPGLGDTAMYLCATSRDRQGARRDGYTFGSGTRLTVV.